A selection of T cell receptor beta chains follows, all from one sample in a study of T cell responses to AZD1222 COVID-19 vaccine. Generated by immunoSEQ multiplex PCR, the TCRdb table keeps only in-frame clones and is missing some. The table lists roughly 130,000 clones, just over 85% of them singletons, with 15% to 20% in the top ten. Sequenced material: peripheral blood, taken on day 0 of MenACWY control vaccination. Receptor source: an adult in good health. CDR3s include the opening cysteine and the closing phenylalanine or tryptophan. The order of the fields is CDR3 protein, clone size, V gene, J gene. Size is stated for part of the rows, as once, few or many counts, or as a class when the clone is expanded.

cdr3_aa: CASSYLAGLTDTQYF
clone_size: -
v_call: TRBV6-5
j_call: TRBJ2-3

cdr3_aa: CASSVYPSDTEAFF
clone_size: -
v_call: TRBV9
j_call: TRBJ1-1

cdr3_aa: CASSSYRGESTDTQYF
clone_size: once
v_call: TRBV7-3
j_call: TRBJ2-3

cdr3_aa: CASSPAGGTSSYEQYF
clone_size: -
v_call: TRBV9
j_call: TRBJ2-7

cdr3_aa: CASSLGFGGKLFF
clone_size: -
v_call: TRBV28
j_call: TRBJ1-4

cdr3_aa: CATSDSSQGGEQYF
clone_size: once
v_call: TRBV24-1
j_call: TRBJ2-7

cdr3_aa: CASRRTVNTEAFF
clone_size: -
v_call: TRBV10-1
j_call: TRBJ1-1

cdr3_aa: CASSDRPQPWNEQFF
clone_size: -
v_call: TRBV10-2
j_call: TRBJ2-1

cdr3_aa: CASRSWKGFYEQYF
clone_size: -
v_call: TRBV27
j_call: TRBJ2-7

cdr3_aa: CASSYSGIRNQPQHF
clone_size: -
v_call: TRBV6-2/TRBV6-3
j_call: TRBJ1-5

cdr3_aa: CASSLVRTVSSGNTIYF
clone_size: few
v_call: TRBV11-2
j_call: TRBJ1-3

cdr3_aa: CASSLWSGGASGNEQFF
clone_size: -
v_call: TRBV7-6
j_call: TRBJ2-1

cdr3_aa: CASSLGLILTDTQYF
clone_size: -
v_call: TRBV28
j_call: TRBJ2-3

cdr3_aa: CASSRYDEQFF
clone_size: -
v_call: TRBV7-9
j_call: TRBJ2-1

cdr3_aa: CASSTLDSTVQPQHF
clone_size: -
v_call: TRBV21-1
j_call: TRBJ1-5

cdr3_aa: CASSSGSVGQPQHF
clone_size: -
v_call: TRBV5-1
j_call: TRBJ1-5

cdr3_aa: CASSLGTSGREYF
clone_size: few
v_call: TRBV27
j_call: TRBJ2-7

cdr3_aa: CASSLVTVRLAFF
clone_size: -
v_call: TRBV13
j_call: TRBJ1-1

cdr3_aa: CASSPPSGRGVYEQYF
clone_size: -
v_call: TRBV18
j_call: TRBJ2-7

cdr3_aa: CASSFKAGVQETQYF
clone_size: -
v_call: TRBV5-1
j_call: TRBJ2-5

cdr3_aa: CASSVDHRVGYEQYF
clone_size: -
v_call: TRBV9
j_call: TRBJ2-7

cdr3_aa: CASFLQRDIYNEQFF
clone_size: -
v_call: TRBV23-1
j_call: TRBJ2-1

cdr3_aa: CASRGIDRVYEQYF
clone_size: -
v_call: TRBV2
j_call: TRBJ2-7

cdr3_aa: CASSQPSSTDTQYF
clone_size: -
v_call: TRBV3-1/TRBV3-2
j_call: TRBJ2-3

cdr3_aa: CASSPAGAGTDTQYF
clone_size: -
v_call: TRBV18
j_call: TRBJ2-3

cdr3_aa: CAWSSRETGIKNQPQHF
clone_size: -
v_call: TRBV30
j_call: TRBJ1-5

cdr3_aa: CSARVTYEQYF
clone_size: -
v_call: TRBV20-1
j_call: TRBJ2-7